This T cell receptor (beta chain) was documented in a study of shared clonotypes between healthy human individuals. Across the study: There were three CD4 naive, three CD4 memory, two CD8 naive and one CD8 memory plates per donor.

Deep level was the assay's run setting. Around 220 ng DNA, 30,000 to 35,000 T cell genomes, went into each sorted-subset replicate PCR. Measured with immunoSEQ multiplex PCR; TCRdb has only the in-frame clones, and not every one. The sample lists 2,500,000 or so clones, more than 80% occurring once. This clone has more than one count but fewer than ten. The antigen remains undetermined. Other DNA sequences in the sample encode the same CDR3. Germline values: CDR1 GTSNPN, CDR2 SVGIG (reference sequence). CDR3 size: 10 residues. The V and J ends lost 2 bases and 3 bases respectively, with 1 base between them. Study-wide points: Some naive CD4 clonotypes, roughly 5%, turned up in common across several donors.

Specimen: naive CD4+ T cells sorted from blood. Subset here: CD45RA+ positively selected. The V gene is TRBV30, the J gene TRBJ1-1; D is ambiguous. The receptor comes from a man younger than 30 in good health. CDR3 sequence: CAWSHTEAFF. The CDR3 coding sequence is TGTGCCTGGAGTCACACTGAAGCTTTCTTT.